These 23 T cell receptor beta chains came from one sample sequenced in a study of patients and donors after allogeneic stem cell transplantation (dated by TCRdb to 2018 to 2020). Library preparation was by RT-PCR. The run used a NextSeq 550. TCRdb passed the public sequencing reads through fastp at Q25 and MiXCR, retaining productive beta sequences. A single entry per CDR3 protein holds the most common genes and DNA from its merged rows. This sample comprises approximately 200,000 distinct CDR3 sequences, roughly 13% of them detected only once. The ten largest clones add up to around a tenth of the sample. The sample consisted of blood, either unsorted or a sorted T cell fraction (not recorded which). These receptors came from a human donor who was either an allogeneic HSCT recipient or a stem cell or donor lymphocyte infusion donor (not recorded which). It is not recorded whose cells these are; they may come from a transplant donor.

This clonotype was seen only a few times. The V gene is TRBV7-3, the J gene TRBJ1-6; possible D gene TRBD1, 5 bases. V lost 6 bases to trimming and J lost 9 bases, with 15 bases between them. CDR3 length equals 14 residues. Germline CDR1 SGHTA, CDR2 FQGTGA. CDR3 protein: CASSRQSGGSPLHF. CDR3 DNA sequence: TGTGCCAGCAGTCGACAAAGTGGGGGTTCACCCCTCCACTTT. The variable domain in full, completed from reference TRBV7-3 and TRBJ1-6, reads GAGVSQTPSNKVTEKGKYVELRCDPISGHTALYWYRQSLGQGPEFLIYFQGTGAADDSGLPNDRFFAVRPEGSVSTLKIQRTERGDSAVYLCASSRQSGGSPLHFGNGTRLTVT.

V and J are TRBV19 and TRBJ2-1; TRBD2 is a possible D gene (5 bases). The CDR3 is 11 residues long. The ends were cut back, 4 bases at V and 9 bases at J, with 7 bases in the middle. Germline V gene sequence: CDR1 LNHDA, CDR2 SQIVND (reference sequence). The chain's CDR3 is CASSRGLEQFF. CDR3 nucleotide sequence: TGTGCCAGTAGTAGAGGACTTGAGCAGTTCTTC.

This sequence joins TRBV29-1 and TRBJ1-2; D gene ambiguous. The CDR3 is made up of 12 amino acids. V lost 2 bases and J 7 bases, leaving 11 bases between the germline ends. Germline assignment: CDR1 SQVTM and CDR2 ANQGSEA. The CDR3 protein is CSVEYWGAGYTF. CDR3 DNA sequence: TGCAGCGTTGAATACTGGGGAGCTGGCTACACCTTC.

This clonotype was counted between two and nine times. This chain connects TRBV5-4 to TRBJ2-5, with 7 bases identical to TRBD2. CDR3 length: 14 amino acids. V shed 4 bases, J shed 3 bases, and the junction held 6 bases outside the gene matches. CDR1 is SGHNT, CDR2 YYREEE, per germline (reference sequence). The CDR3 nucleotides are TGTGCCAGCAGCCCTGGGGGAGGGGAAGAGACCCAGTACTTC. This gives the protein CASSPGGGEETQYF. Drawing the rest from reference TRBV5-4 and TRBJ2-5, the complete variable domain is ETGVTQSPTHLIKTRGQQVTLRCSSQSGHNTVSWYQQALGQGPQFIFQYYREEENGRGNFPPRFSGLQFPNYSSELNVNALELDDSALYLCASSPGGGEETQYFGPGTRLLVL.

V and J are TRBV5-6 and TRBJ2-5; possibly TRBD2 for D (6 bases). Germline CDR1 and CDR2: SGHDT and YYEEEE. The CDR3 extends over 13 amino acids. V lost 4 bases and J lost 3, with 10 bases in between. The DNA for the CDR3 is TGTGCCAGCAGCGGGGACTGGAAAGAGACCCAGTACTTC. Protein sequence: CASSGDWKETQYF. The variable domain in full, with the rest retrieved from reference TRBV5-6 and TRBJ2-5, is DAGVTQSPTHLIKTRGQQVTLRCSPKSGHDTVSWYQQALGQGPQFIFQYYEEEERQRGNFPDRFSGHQFPNYSSELNVNALLLGDSALYLCASSGDWKETQYFGPGTRLLVL.

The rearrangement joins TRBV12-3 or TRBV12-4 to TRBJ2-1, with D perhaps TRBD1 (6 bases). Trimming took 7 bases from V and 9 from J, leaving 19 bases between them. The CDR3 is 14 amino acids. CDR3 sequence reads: CASTKLWTDGEQFF. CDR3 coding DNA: TGTGCCAGCACCAAACTATGGACAGACGGTGAGCAGTTCTTC.

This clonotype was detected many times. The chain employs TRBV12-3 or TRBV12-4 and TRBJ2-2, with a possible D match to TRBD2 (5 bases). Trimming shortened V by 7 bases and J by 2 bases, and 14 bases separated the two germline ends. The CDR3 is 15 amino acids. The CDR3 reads CASILASGNTGELFF. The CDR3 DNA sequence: TGTGCCAGCATCCTGGCCAGCGGAAACACCGGGGAGCTGTTTTTT.

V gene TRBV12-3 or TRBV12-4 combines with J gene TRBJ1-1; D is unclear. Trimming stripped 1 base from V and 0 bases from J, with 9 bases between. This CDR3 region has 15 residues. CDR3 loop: CASSLGASMNTEAFF. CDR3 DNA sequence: TGTGCCAGCAGTTTAGGGGCCTCGATGAACACTGAAGCTTTCTTT.

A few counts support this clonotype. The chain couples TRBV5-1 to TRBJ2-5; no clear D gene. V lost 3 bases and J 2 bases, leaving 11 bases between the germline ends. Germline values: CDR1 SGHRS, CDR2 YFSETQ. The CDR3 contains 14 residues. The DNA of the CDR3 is TGCGCCAGCAGCTCGGGCCCCTCGCAAGAGACCCAGTACTTC. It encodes CASSSGPSQETQYF.

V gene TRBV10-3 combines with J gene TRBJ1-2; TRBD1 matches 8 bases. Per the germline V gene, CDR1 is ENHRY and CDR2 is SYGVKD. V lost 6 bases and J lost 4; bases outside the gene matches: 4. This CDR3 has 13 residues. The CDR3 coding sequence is TGTGCCATCAGCGCTGGACAGGGCTATGGCTACACCTTC. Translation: CAISAGQGYGYTF.

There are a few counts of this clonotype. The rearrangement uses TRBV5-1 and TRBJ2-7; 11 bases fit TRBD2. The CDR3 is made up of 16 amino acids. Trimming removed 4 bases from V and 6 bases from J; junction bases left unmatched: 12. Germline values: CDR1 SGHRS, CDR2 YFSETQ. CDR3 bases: TGCGCCAGCAGCCCCGGACTAGCGGGTGTGGAACGCGAGCAGTACTTC. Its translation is CASSPGLAGVEREQYF.

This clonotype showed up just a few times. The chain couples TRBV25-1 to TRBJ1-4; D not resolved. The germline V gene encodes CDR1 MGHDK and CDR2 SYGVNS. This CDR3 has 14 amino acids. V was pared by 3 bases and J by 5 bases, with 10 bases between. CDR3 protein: CASSETGGNEKLFF. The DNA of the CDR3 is TGTGCCAGCAGTGAGACTGGAGGGAATGAAAAACTGTTTTTT.

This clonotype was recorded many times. This CDR3 reads CASSKLYPPGQGVTGELFF. Written as DNA, the CDR3 is TGTGCCAGCAGTAAACTATACCCCCCGGGACAGGGGGTAACCGGGGAGCTGTTTTTT. The chain employs TRBV6-1 and TRBJ2-2, with 11 bases identical to TRBD1. V was clipped by 5 bases and J by 5 bases; unmatched bases: 16. Germline V gene sequence: CDR1 MNHNS, CDR2 SASEGT. The CDR3 has 19 amino acids.

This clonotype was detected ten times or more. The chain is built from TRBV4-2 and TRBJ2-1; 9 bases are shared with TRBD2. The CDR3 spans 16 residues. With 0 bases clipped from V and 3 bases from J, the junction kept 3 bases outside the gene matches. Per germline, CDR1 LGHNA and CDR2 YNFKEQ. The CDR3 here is CASSQETSGIYNEQFF. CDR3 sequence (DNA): TGTGCCAGCAGCCAAGAGACTAGCGGAATCTACAATGAGCAGTTCTTC.

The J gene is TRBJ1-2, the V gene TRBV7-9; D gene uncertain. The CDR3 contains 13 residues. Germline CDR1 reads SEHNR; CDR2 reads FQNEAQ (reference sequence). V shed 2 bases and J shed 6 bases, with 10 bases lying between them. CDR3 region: CASSLSSDHGYTF. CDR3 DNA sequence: TGTGCCAGCAGCTTATCATCAGACCATGGCTACACCTTC.

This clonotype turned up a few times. CDR3 residues: CASSVTLAGEETQYF. CDR3 nucleotide sequence: TGTGCCAGCAGCGTTACACTAGCGGGAGAAGAGACCCAGTACTTC. This sequence joins TRBV9 and TRBJ2-5, with TRBD2 matching over 11 bases. The V gene's germline CDR1 is SGDLS and CDR2 YYNGEE. This CDR3 is built from 15 residues. V lost 2 bases, J lost 3 bases, and 3 bases stayed unmatched.

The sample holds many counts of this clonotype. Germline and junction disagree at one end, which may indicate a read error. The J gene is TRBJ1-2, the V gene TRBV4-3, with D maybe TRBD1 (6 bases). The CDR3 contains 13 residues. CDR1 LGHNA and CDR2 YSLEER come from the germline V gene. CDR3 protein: CASSRGQNYGYTF. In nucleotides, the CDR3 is TGTGCCAGCAGCCGTGGACAGAACTATGGCTACACCTTC.

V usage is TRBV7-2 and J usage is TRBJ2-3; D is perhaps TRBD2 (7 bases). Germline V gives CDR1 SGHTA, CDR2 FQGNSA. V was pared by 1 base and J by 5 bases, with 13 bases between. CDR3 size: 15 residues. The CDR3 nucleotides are TGTGCCAGCAGCTTAGAGGGGGGGCTAAAAGATACGCAGTATTTT. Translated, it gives CASSLEGGLKDTQYF.

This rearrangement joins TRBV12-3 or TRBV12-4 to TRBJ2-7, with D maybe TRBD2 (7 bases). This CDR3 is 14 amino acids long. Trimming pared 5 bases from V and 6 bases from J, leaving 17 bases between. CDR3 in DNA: TGTGCCAGCAGTCCACAGGGAGGGGGTCGCGAGCAGTACTTC. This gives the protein CASSPQGGGREQYF.

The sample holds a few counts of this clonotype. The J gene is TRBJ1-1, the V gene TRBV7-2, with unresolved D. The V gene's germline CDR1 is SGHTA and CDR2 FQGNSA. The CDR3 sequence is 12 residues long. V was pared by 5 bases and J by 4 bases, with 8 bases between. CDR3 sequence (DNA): TGTGCCAGCAGCCCCCCGGGCACTGAAGCTTTCTTT. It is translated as CASSPPGTEAFF.

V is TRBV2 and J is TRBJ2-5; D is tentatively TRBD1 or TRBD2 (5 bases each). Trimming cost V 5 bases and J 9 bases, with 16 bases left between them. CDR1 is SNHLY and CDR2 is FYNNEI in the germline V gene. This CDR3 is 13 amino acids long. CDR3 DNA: TGTGCCAGCAGTCGGGACGCCTTTGAGGCCCAGTACTTC. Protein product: CASSRDAFEAQYF. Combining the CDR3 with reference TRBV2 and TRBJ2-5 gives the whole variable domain EPEVTQTPSHQVTQMGQEVILRCVPISNHLYFYWYRQILGQKVEFLVSFYNNEISEKSEIFDDQFSVERPDGSNFTLKIRSTKLEDSAMYFCASSRDAFEAQYFGPGTRLLVL.

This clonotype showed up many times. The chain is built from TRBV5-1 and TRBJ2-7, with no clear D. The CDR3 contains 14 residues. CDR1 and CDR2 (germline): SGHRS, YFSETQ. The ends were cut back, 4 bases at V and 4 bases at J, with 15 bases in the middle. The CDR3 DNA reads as TGCGCCAGCAGCAGGACCGGACCTACTTACGAGCAGTACTTC. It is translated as CASSRTGPTYEQYF.

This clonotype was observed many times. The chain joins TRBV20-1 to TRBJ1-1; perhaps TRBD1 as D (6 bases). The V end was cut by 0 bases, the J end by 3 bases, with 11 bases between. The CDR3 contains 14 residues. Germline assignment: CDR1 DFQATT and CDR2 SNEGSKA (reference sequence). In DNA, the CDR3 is TGCAGTGCTAGAGATTTTCAGGGGTACACTGAAGCTTTCTTT. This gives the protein CSARDFQGYTEAFF.